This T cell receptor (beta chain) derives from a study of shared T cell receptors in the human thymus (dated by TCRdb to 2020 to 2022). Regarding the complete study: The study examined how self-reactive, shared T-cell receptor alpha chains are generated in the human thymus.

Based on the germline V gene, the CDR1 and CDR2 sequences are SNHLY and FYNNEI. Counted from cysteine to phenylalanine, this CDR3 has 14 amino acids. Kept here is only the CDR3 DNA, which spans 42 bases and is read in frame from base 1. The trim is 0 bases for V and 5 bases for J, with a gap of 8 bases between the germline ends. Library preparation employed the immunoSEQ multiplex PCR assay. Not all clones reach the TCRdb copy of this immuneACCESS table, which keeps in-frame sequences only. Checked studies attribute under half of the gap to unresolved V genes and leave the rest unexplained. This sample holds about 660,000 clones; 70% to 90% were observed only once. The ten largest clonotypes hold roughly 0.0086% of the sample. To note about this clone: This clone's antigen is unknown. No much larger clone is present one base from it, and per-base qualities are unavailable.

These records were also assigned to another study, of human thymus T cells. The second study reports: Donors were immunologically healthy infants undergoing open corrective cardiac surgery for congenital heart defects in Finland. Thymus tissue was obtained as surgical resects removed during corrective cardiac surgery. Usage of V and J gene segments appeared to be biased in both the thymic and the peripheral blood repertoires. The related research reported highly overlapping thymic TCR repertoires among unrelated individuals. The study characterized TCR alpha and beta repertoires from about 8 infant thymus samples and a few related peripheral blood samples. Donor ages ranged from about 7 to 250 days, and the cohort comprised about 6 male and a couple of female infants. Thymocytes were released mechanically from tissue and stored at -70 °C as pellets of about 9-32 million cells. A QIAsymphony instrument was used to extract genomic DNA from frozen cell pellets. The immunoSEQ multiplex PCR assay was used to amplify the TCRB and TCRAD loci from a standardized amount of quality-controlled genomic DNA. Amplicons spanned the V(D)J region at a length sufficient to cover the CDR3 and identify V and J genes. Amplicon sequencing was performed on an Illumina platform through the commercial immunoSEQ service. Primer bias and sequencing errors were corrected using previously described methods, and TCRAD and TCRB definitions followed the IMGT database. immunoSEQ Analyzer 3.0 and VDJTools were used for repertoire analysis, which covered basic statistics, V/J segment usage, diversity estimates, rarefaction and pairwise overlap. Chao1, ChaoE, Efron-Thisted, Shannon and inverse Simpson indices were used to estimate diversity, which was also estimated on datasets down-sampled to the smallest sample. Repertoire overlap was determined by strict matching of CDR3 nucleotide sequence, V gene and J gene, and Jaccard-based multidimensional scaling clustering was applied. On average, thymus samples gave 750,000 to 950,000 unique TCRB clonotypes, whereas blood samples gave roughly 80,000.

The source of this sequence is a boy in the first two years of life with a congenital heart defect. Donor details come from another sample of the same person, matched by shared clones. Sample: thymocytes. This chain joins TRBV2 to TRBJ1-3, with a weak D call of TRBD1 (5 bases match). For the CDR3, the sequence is CASSEARVRNTIYF. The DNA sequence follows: TGTGCCAGCAGTGAAGCCAGGGTTAGAAACACCATATATTTT.